This TCR beta chain was observed in a study of memory CD4+ T cells and cytomegalovirus serostatus (dated by TCRdb to between 2019 and 2020). Concerning the study at large: The approximately 35 healthy Belgian adults in the cohort included 9 who were CMV seropositive and around 25 who were CMV seronegative. To replicate a published TCR-based CMV serostatus classifier, the researchers sequenced the CD4+ memory TCRbeta repertoires of a Belgian cohort whose cytomegalovirus serostatus was known. Study-wide conclusions, independent of this receptor: Only CD4+CD45RO+ memory cells were sequenced, unlike the original study, which covered naive and memory CD4+ and CD8+ populations. The results were interpreted as suggesting that the CMV-associated TCR signature is largely present in the CD4+ memory repertoire. For CMV serostatus prediction, a median bootstrapped AUC of roughly 0.94 was reached with the original framework, and a median bootstrapped AUC of approximately 0.92 was reached with a US-trained random forest. The original-framework classifier achieved a median bootstrapped AUC of approximately 0.96 with a 95% CI of 0.76-1.00 on the Belgian cohort. Among the 150 or so previously reported CMV-associated TCRbeta sequences, roughly 68 showed up in the CD4+ memory repertoires, with each one found in between one and five individuals.

In the germline V gene, CDR1 corresponds to SGHDN and CDR2 to FVKESK. Taken from cysteine to phenylalanine, the CDR3 has 14 residues. Only CDR3 DNA remains: 42 bases, in frame from the first base. Compared with germline, V lacks 6 bases and J lacks 8 bases; bases without a gene match: 8. A FACSAria II was used to sort memory CD4+ T cells, defined as single viable CD3+CD4+CD8-CD45RO+ cells. To determine CMV serostatus, a Roche Elecsys assay was used that detects serum IgG against CMV pp150, pp28, p38 and p52. Once the samples were thawed, total CD4+ T cells were enriched through positive selection using CD4 magnetic microbeads. The samples came from a different study that was designed specifically to examine the CD4+ T cell memory repertoire. Following standard operating procedures, peripheral blood mononuclear cells were isolated and cryopreserved, while serum was kept at -80 degrees C. CD3-PerCP (BW264/56), CD4-APC (RPA-T4), CD45RO-PE (UCHT1) and CD8-Pacific Orange (3B5) antibodies were used for staining, and non-viable cells were excluded with Sytox blue.

Genomic DNA was extracted from sorted cells with the Quick-DNA Microprep Kit. TCRbeta DNA was amplified with the immunoSEQ hsTCRbeta kit following the manufacturer's protocol. TCRbeta libraries were sequenced on an Illumina MiSeq instrument. The original methods were these. Once out-of-frame sequences had been removed, 2,204,828 distinct TCRbeta sequences were left, which works out to an average of roughly 70,000 per individual. Two values were used to score each individual: the count of 164 previously reported CMV-associated TCRbeta sequences and the total count of productive distinct TCRbeta sequences. A beta-binomial model was reimplemented in Python, and random forests from scikit-learn, run with default parameters, were trained on data from the US cohort. Classifier performance on the Belgian cohort was summarized as median AUC with percentile confidence intervals over 10,000 bootstrap iterations. TCRdb holds this immuneACCESS table with in-frame rearrangements only. Some clones are missing; in checked studies, unresolved V genes explain under half, and the rest has no known cause. V, J and clone size are those of that table, while D and trimming were read from the DNA. The sample table records some 60,000 clones; roughly three quarters of these occur just once. More than 1% of the sample is in the top ten clones.

A word on this clone: Its recognized antigen is unknown. No base quality values were provided; no much bigger clone lies one nucleotide off.

The TCR was taken from an adult in good health and CMV-seronegative. What was sequenced was memory CD4+ T cells from blood. The sequence links TRBV14 to TRBJ2-1; a stretch of 9 junction bases matches TRBD1. The CDR3 corresponds to CASSRMTGGYEQFF. The DNA sequence is given as TGTGCCAGCAGTCGCATGACAGGGGGATATGAGCAGTTCTTC.